Listed below are T cell receptor beta chains from one sample, sequenced in a study of a mutant IDH1 vaccine in newly diagnosed glioma. TCRdb keeps only in-frame clones here, not all; method: immunoSEQ multiplex PCR. This table holds around 46,000 clones, roughly 73% found once. Their antigen targets remain unknown. The source was PBMCs, collected from a glioma patient whose treatment included an IDH1 peptide vaccine. These receptors originate from a man aged 50 to 60 with glioma. CDR3s leave out the opening cysteine and the closing phenylalanine or tryptophan.

J gene	CDR3 length	V gene	CDR3 protein
TRBJ2-3	11	TRBV12-5	ASNRADTDTQY
TRBJ2-2	14	TRBV6-6	ASSYSRRTNTGELF
TRBJ1-5	11	TRBV10-3	AIGQGTNQPQH
TRBJ1-1	11	TRBV7-8	ASSWGGAREAF
TRBJ1-1	11	TRBV5-4	ASSSAPQGEAF
TRBJ2-7	13	TRBV14	ASSHGTSETYEQY
TRBJ1-1	12	TRBV27	ASSINRGLGEAF
TRBJ2-5	13	TRBV7-3	ASSLGGGAGETQY
TRBJ2-7	12	TRBV11-1	ASSFRQGSGEQY
TRBJ1-5	13	TRBV6-6	ASSYPTGAHQPQH
TRBJ1-5	11	TRBV30	AWSGGSAMPQH
TRBJ1-3	14	TRBV15	ATSRDWGNSGNTIY
TRBJ1-4	12	TRBV7-2	ASSATGANEKLF
TRBJ2-7	9	TRBV20-1	SASSRYEQY
TRBJ2-7	12	TRBV6-1	ASSGAGGPYEQY
TRBJ1-1	12	TRBV6-5	ASSYARKDTEAF
TRBJ2-5	11	TRBV6-6	ASQGGPSETQY
TRBJ1-2	15	TRBV5-4	ASSLSGAWGSNYGYT
TRBJ2-7	13	TRBV2	ASSPRQGIPYEQY
TRBJ2-7	9	TRBV29-1	SVGRGIEQY
TRBJ1-4	10	TRBV30	AWSEDIEKLF
TRBJ1-6	13	TRBV7-9	ASSLLGVTGSPLH
TRBJ2-6	12	TRBV9	ASSDPNRANVLT
TRBJ1-1	12	TRBV30	AWKKGITNTEAF
TRBJ2-4	12	TRBV7-9	ASSLTAAENIQY
TRBJ1-1	12	TRBV7-9	ASSPRAGQDEAF
TRBJ1-6	13	TRBV7-6	ASSQSGAGDSPLH
TRBJ2-2	10	TRBV7-9	ASSGARRELF
TRBJ1-2	12	TRBV6-5	ASSYQQGYYGYT
TRBJ2-5	9	TRBV7-2	ASRVAETQY
TRBJ1-1	13	TRBV7-9	ASSFSGARRDEAF
TRBJ1-4	12	TRBV2	ASSEVVRDKKLF
TRBJ2-2	11	TRBV14	ASSPIRTGELF
TRBJ1-1	11	TRBV6-1	ASSPGLNTEAF
TRBJ2-1	13	TRBV19	ASSAKLRQYNEQF
TRBJ1-5	12	TRBV7-2	ASSFVAGDQPQH
TRBJ2-1	13	TRBV7-7	ASSLAAGTRGEQF
TRBJ1-4	13	TRBV5-5	ASSHGALTNEKLF
TRBJ1-5	13	TRBV7-6	ASSLGTLRGQPQH
TRBJ2-5	13	TRBV6-5	ASSYSTRGSETQY
TRBJ1-1	10	TRBV6-1	ASSRGGVEAF
TRBJ2-7	13	TRBV5-6	ASSLVGTGHYEQY
TRBJ2-3	14	TRBV4-3	ASSQMGLAGTDTQY